Listed below are T cell receptor beta chains from one sample, sequenced in a study of T cells in tumors after PD-1 blockade. Measured with immunoSEQ multiplex PCR; TCRdb has only the in-frame clones, and not every one. The profile shows more than 50,000 clones, over 65% of them singletons. The specimen comprised PBMCs, sampled after anti-PD-1 treatment. The receptors derive from a human donor with basal cell carcinoma. Both conserved end residues are part of each CDR3. A D gene is named only where the DNA matches it firmly. Clone size is not always given. Where it is, it says once, few, many or a class for expanded clones.

>14|-|TRBJ1-3|TRBV5-1|-
CASSLGSSGNTIYF
TGCGCCAGCAGCTTGGGATCCTCTGGAAACACCATATATTTT
>12|-|TRBJ1-1|TRBV7-2|-
CASSLDNGEAFF
TGTGCCAGCAGCTTAGATAACGGCGAAGCTTTCTTT
>13|-|TRBJ2-1|TRBV18|TRBD2
CASSPSGGNEQFF
TGTGCCAGCTCACCTAGCGGGGGCAATGAGCAGTTCTTC
>15|-|TRBJ1-3|TRBV6-5|-
CASSYGGGSGNTIYF
TGTGCCAGCAGTTACGGGGGTGGATCTGGAAACACCATATATTTT
>14|-|TRBJ2-7|TRBV10-3|TRBD2
CAIAPRGDSYEQYF
TGTGCCATCGCCCCCCGGGGGGACTCCTACGAGCAGTACTTC
>15|-|TRBJ2-2|TRBV6-6|TRBD1
CASSFSDRGTGELFF
TGTGCCAGCAGTTTCAGCGACAGGGGCACCGGGGAGCTGTTTTTT
>15|-|TRBJ2-1|TRBV7-9|TRBD2
CASSSLGGEWDEQFF
TGTGCCAGCAGCTCGCTCGGGGGGGAATGGGATGAGCAGTTCTTC
>19|-|TRBJ2-7|TRBV11-2|TRBD2
CASSLVSGLAGGRRNEQYF
TGTGCCAGCAGCTTAGTCTCGGGACTAGCGGGGGGTAGGAGAAACGAGCAGTACTTC
>12|-|TRBJ2-7|TRBV29-1|-
CSVERDNREQYF
TGCAGCGTTGAGAGGGACAATCGGGAGCAGTACTTC
>14|-|TRBJ1-1|TRBV4-1|TRBD1
CASSQDRVVTEAFF
TGCGCCAGCAGCCAGGACAGGGTGGTCACTGAAGCTTTCTTT
>13|once|TRBJ1-6|TRBV30|-
CAWSVDGDSPLHF
TGTGCCTGGAGTGTAGATGGCGATTCACCCCTCCACTTT
>13|-|TRBJ1-1|TRBV6-6|-
CASSSSMNTEAFF
TGTGCCAGCAGTTCCTCGATGAACACTGAAGCTTTCTTT
>17|-|TRBJ2-5|TRBV28|TRBD2
CASSLLTSGVLGETQYF
TGTGCCAGCAGTTTATTGACTAGCGGGGTGCTCGGAGAGACCCAGTACTTC
>15|few|TRBJ1-5|TRBV28|TRBD1
CATYRGLNSNQPQHF
TGTGCCACGTACAGGGGGCTGAATAGCAATCAGCCCCAGCATTTT
>15|once|TRBJ2-5|TRBV5-4|-
CASSLDAYQEETQYF
TGTGCCAGCAGCTTAGACGCCTACCAGGAAGAGACCCAGTACTTC
>14|-|TRBJ2-3|TRBV2|-
CASSEQWGTDTQYF
TGTGCCAGCAGTGAACAGTGGGGCACAGATACGCAGTATTTT
>15|-|TRBJ2-1|TRBV4-1|TRBD2
CASSPPAGWGNEQFF
TGCGCCAGCAGCCCCCCAGCGGGGTGGGGGAATGAGCAGTTCTTC
>16|-|TRBJ1-6|TRBV6-1|-
CASSAPESSYNSPLHF
TGTGCCAGCAGTGCTCCAGAGAGCTCCTATAATTCACCCCTCCACTTT
>18|-|TRBJ2-2|TRBV15|TRBD2
CATSRDLLAGYNTGELFF
TGTGCCACCAGCAGAGATTTGCTAGCGGGATACAACACCGGGGAGCTGTTTTTT
>13|-|TRBJ2-7|TRBV30|-
CAWSWAGAGEQYF
TGTGCCTGGAGTTGGGCAGGGGCGGGGGAGCAGTACTTC
>12|few|TRBJ2-2|TRBV13|-
CASSPDTGELFF
TGTGCCAGCAGTCCGGACACCGGGGAGCTGTTTTTT
>12|-|TRBJ1-2|TRBV30|-
CAWGRQTYGYTF
TGTGCCTGGGGCAGACAGACCTATGGCTACACCTTC
>13|-|TRBJ1-1|TRBV30|-
CAWSVGMNTEAFF
TGTGCCTGGAGTGTCGGGATGAACACTGAAGCTTTCTTT
>14|-|TRBJ1-1|TRBV5-1|-
CASRQRPANTEAFF
TGCGCCAGCCGCCAACGGCCTGCGAACACTGAAGCTTTCTTT
>13|-|TRBJ1-2|TRBV5-1|-
CASSSRAGHGYTF
TGCGCCAGCAGCTCAAGGGCAGGGCATGGCTACACCTTC
>16|-|TRBJ1-5|TRBV28|TRBD1
CASILAGTGGNQPQHF
TGTGCCAGCATCCTAGCGGGGACAGGGGGCAATCAGCCCCAGCATTTT
>15|-|TRBJ2-1|TRBV28|-
CASSLNIRQYNEQFF
TGTGCCAGCAGTTTAAATATAAGACAGTACAATGAGCAGTTCTTC
>14|-|TRBJ1-1|TRBV19|-
CASSMRGMNTEAFF
TGTGCCAGTAGTATGAGGGGGATGAACACTGAAGCTTTCTTT
>15|-|TRBJ2-3|TRBV19|TRBD1
CASSNRDRGPDTQYF
TGTGCCAGTAGTAACCGGGACAGGGGTCCAGATACGCAGTATTTT
>15|-|TRBJ2-3|TRBV19|-
CASSIEGGGTDTQYF
TGTGCCAGTAGTATAGAAGGCGGAGGCACAGATACGCAGTATTTT
>16|-|TRBJ2-1|TRBV4-2|TRBD2
CASSQDPGGGYNEQFF
TGTGCCAGCAGCCAAGATCCGGGGGGGGGCTACAATGAGCAGTTCTTC
>13|-|TRBJ1-1|TRBV7-2|-
CASSTGGNTEAFF
TGTGCCAGCAGCACGGGGGGGAACACTGAAGCTTTCTTT
>13|once|TRBJ1-2|TRBV6-1|-
CASSEDSAYGYTF
TGTGCCAGCAGTGAAGACAGCGCCTATGGCTACACCTTC
>11|-|TRBJ1-2|TRBV25-1|-
CASSTGHGYTF
TGTGCCAGCAGCACAGGGCATGGCTACACCTTC
>13|-|TRBJ1-2|TRBV30|TRBD1
CAWRGNRGYGYTF
TGTGCCTGGAGGGGTAACAGGGGCTATGGCTACACCTTC
>16|-|TRBJ1-6|TRBV18|TRBD1
CASSPSFDRGALPLHF
TGTGCCAGCTCGCCTAGCTTTGACAGGGGGGCTTTACCCCTCCACTTT
>16|-|TRBJ2-3|TRBV10-3|-
CAISPGAGALTDTQYF
TGTGCCATCAGTCCCGGTGCGGGGGCCCTCACAGATACGCAGTATTTT
>16|-|TRBJ1-2|TRBV19|-
CASSIDRGPTNYGYTF
TGTGCCAGTAGTATAGATCGGGGGCCCACTAACTATGGCTACACCTTC
>15|-|TRBJ1-5|TRBV28|TRBD1
CASRQGVSSNQPQHF
TGTGCCAGCCGCCAGGGGGTGTCGTCCAATCAGCCCCAGCATTTT
>13|-|TRBJ1-2|TRBV12-3/TRBV12-4|-
CASTRGGNYGYTF
TGTGCCAGCACCCGGGGCGGTAACTATGGCTACACCTTC
>14|-|TRBJ2-5|TRBV5-4|TRBD2
CASSFGGGVKTQYF
TGTGCCAGCAGCTTCGGCGGGGGAGTGAAGACCCAGTACTTC
>15|few|TRBJ2-5|TRBV7-2|-
CASSIRQTAQETQYF
TGTGCCAGCAGCATTAGACAGACAGCCCAAGAGACCCAGTACTTC
>17|-|TRBJ2-1|TRBV21-1|-
CASSKGFSGGACNEQFF
TGTGCCAGCAGCAAAGGATTTAGCGGGGGGGCGTGTAATGAGCAGTTCTTC
>15|few|TRBJ2-3|TRBV10-3|-
CAISRGESLEDTQYF
TGTGCCATCAGCCGCGGGGAGAGCCTGGAAGATACGCAGTATTTT
>14|-|TRBJ2-2|TRBV29-1|-
CSTSGTYNTGELFF
TGCAGCACCTCCGGGACATACAACACCGGGGAGCTGTTTTTT
>14|few|TRBJ1-6|TRBV30|TRBD1
CAWSGGTDYSPLHF
TGTGCCTGGAGTGGTGGGACAGACTACTCACCCCTCCACTTT
>16|-|TRBJ1-5|TRBV30|-
CAWSTASHNSNQPQHF
TGTGCCTGGAGTACGGCGAGCCACAATAGCAATCAGCCCCAGCATTTT
>15|-|TRBJ2-7|TRBV5-1|TRBD2
CASSLIAGETYEQYF
TGCGCCAGCAGCTTAATAGCGGGGGAGACCTACGAGCAGTACTTC
>15|-|TRBJ1-6|TRBV30|TRBD1
CAWPDRGRFNSPLHF
TGTGCCTGGCCGGACAGGGGCAGATTTAATTCACCCCTCCACTTT
>14|-|TRBJ1-1|TRBV6-5|-
CASILNRMSTEAFF
TGTGCCAGCATCCTCAATAGGATGAGCACTGAAGCTTTCTTT